This TCR beta chain emerged from a study of low-dose radiotherapy and immunotherapy resistance in tumors. For the study at large: Treatment of Cohort 1 consisted of 0.5 Gy per fraction every 2 weeks, adding up to 6.5 Gy.

The time point here: before trial treatment. Gene-specific TRAV and TRBV primers were used for first-strand cDNA, covering alpha and beta chains. A constant-region primer paired with the V-primer adapter amplified TCRs over about 19 PCR cycles. TCRdb re-called the reads with MiXCR, one entry per CDR3 protein. The table shows about 64,000 distinct CDR3 sequences, with about 30% occurring only once. This clonotype was seen at least ten times. With V trimmed by 5 bases and J by 7 bases, 4 bases remained unmatched. This CDR3 region has 14 residues. Germline-derived CDR1 and CDR2 are MDHEN and SYDVKM. This chain links TRBV28 with TRBJ2-7, with TRBD2 matching 14 bases. The sample here was PBMCs, taken before treatment. The origin of this receptor is a male donor with rectosigmoid adenocarcinoma. The CDR3 protein is CASSGTSGRWEQYF. CDR3 coding DNA: TGTGCCAGCAGTGGGACTAGCGGGAGATGGGAGCAGTACTTC.